This TCR beta chain was identified in a study of blood T cells in healthy people across ages. Study results and caveats: Higher diversity, along with more naive CD4+ cells, distinguished long-lived donors from aged donors.

From germline, CDR1 is MGHRA and CDR2 YSYEKL. Termini included, the CDR3 measures 16 amino acids. Using a J-beta primer mix together with a sample-barcoded 5' primer, a second PCR was run for roughly 6 to 12 cycles. TCRdb itself ran the 5' RACE reads through MiXCR, one entry per CDR3 protein. This sample carries 750,000 to 950,000 distinct CDR3 sequences, about 53% of them seen once, and the ten largest clones take under 50%. This clonotype was counted only a few times. The antigen is unknown. No DNA is shown, since the ends of the CDR3 on it are uncertain; the CDR3 is the one TCRdb lists. The V call is TRBV4-1, the J call TRBJ2-3. The sequencing input was blood. The sequence was collected from an elderly man in good health. The CDR3 is CASSQVFGSGSRYAYF.